Sequencing of this T cell receptor (beta chain) was carried out in a study of read filtering for tumor transcriptome and immune sequencing. Across the whole study: IR-seq gave about 3.5 to 11 million TCR reads per sample; RNA-seq gave roughly 80 to 1273. General observations from the study: About 80% of IR-seq clonotypes had one read, totaling around 3.5% of reads; RNA-seq: approximately 75% and 45%.

This library used approximately 390 ng RNA and molecular barcoded adaptors spanning alpha/delta and beta/gamma chains. TCRdb fed the reads into MiXCR, producing one record per CDR3 protein. Of about 54,000 distinct CDR3 sequences in the sample, 9% to 15% are singletons; the top ten hold approximately 16%. Notes on this clonotype: Antigen unknown.

The ends were cut back, 4 bases at V and 7 bases at J, with 15 bases in the middle. The CDR3 is made up of 15 amino acids. Germline CDR1 SGHRS, CDR2 YFSETQ. At the time of active disease, bone marrow was collected from every patient. The receptor was isolated from a donor aged 40 or older with multiple myeloma. Source material: a population of CD138-negative cells sorted from bone marrow. J is TRBJ1-6 and V is TRBV5-1; tentatively, D is TRBD1 (5 bases). The CDR3 sequence is CASSRGGSDNSPLHF. As DNA, the CDR3 is TGCGCCAGCAGCCGCGGGGGATCTGACAATTCACCCCTCCACTTT. Based on the CDR3 plus reference TRBV5-1 and TRBJ1-6, the full variable domain is KAGVTQTPRYLIKTRGQQVTLSCSPISGHRSVSWYQQTPGQGLQFLFEYFSETQRNKGNFPGRFSGRQFSNSRSEMNVSTLELGDSALYLCASSRGGSDNSPLHFGNGTRLTVT.